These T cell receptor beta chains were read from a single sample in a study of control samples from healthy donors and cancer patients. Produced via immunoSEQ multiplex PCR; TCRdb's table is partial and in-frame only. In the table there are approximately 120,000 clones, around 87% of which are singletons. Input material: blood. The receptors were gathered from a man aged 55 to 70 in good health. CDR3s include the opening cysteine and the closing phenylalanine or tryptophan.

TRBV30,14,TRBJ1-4,CAWSVQGGGEKLFF
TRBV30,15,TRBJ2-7,CAWKPGGAMAYEQYF
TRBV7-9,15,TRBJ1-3,CASSRGGDTGNTIYF
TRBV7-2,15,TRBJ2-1,CASSRGLAGSNEQFF
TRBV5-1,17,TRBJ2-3,CASSLVLGTGGTDTQYF
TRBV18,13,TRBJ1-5,CASSPGADQPQHF
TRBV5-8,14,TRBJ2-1,CASAVLVPSNEQFF
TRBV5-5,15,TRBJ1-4,CASSWAGQGNEKLFF
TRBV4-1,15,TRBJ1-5,CASSQEGTSNQPQHF
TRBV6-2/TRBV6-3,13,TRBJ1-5,CASTPPGNQPQHF
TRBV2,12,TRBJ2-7,CASIGTQMVQYF
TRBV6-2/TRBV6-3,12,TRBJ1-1,CASSYMNTEAFF
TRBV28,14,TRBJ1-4,CASSNGQVNEKLFF
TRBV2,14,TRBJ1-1,CASSVQGANTEAFF
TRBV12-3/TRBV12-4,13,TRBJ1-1,CASSFAQNTEAFF
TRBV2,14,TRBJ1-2,CASAPGQGNYGYTF
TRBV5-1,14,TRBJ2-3,CASSAEPHTDTQYF
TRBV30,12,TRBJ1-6,CAWSGGNSPLHF
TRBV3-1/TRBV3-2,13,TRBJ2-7,CASSWTGGSEQYF
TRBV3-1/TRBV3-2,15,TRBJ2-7,CASSQDSVPRGEQYF
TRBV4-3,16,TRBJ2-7,CTSSQDRGRNNYEQYF
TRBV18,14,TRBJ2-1,CASSPGLAYNEQFF
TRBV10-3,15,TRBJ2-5,CAISEEGGLEETQYF
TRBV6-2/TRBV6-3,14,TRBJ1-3,CASSRPPAGNTIYF
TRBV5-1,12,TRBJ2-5,CASSAGGETQYF
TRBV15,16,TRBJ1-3,CATSREMTRGGNTIYF
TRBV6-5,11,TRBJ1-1,CASSYRGRAFF
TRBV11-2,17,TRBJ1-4,CASSPLRDVATNEKLFF
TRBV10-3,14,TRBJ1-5,CAISESVEVQPQHF
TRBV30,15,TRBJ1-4,CAWSLSGTGSEKLFF
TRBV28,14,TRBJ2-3,CASSLGRARFQQYF
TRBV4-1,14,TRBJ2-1,CASSQRSLDNEQFF
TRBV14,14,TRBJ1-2,CASSQGGIVRGYTF
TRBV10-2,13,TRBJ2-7,CSHSSDGSYEQYF
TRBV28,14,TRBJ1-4,CASSLGQGAGKLFF
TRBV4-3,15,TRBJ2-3,CASSQDPRPTDTQYF
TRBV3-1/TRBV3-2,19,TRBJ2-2,CASSQGLAGLVTNTGELFF
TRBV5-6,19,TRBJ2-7,CASSYSPGQVLDGAYEQYF
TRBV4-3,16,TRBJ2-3,CASSRRLAGVTDTQYF
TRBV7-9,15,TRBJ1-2,CASSVLSGSIYGYTF
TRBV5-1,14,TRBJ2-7,CASSLVGSPYEQYF
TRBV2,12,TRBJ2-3,CASSRDPDTQYF
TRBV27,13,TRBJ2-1,CASTSGGRNEQFF
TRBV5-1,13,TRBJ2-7,CASSLDAVLEQYF
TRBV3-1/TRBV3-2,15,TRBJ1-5,CASSQEQYSNQPQHF
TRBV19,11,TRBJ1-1,CASSTGQGAFF
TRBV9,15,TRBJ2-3,CASSVTGAGADTQYF
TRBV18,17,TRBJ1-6,CASSPVFLSSYNSPLHF
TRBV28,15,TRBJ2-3,CASSRAGTSTDTQYF
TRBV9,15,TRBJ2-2,CASSVRTGGIGELFF
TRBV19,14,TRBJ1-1,CASSILSGGAEAFF
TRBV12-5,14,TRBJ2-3,CASGLGLYTDTQYF
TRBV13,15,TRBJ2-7,CASSWRDRGSYEQYF
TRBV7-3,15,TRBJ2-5,CASSRGPTSFETQYF